The entry that follows covers one T cell receptor beta chain sequence. The antigen it binds to is not known. No much larger clone is present one base from it, and per-base qualities are unavailable. This sample stems from a study of shared clonotypes between healthy human individuals (dated by TCRdb to the early 2020s). With regard to the full study: The cohort comprised two women and a few men aged 18 to 49 years. For each donor, CD4 naive and CD4 memory were each given three plates, CD8 naive was given two plates, and CD8 memory was given one plate. Each donor's leukapheresis produced roughly between about 0.8 and 10 billion PBMCs. The study deeply sequenced blood TCR repertoires of five healthy adults to estimate repertoire size and the extent of clonotype sharing between individuals. Different laboratories and diverse techniques were used to prepare libraries and sequence TCR repertoires, to increase sequencing depth and limit assay-specific biases.

Using the deep immunoSEQ assay, multiplex PCR amplified TCR CDR3 regions from genomic DNA. For each cell subset, the extracted genomic DNA was distributed evenly across all wells of several immunoSEQ 96-well plates, and each plate served as one replicate. For sorted subsets, roughly 0.2 ug genomic DNA, equal to tens of thousands of T cell genomes, was loaded into each replicate PCR. Purified libraries were measured with a Qubit 3.0 fluorometer, size-checked on a Bioanalyzer 2100, and measured again with the KAPA Library Quantification kit. Every immunoSEQ 96-well plate was sequenced on a separate single-read 150-cycle Illumina NextSeq 550 flow cell. For the original study's pipeline: Because the immunoSEQ output held only junctional sequences and lacked quality scores, the filtering could not match the filtering applied to full-length reads. Sequences were annotated with PyIR, a Python wrapper for IgBLAST v1.9, using IMGT germline references to assign V/J genes and CDR3. Any read was removed if the V/J assignment was weak (E-value above 1e-6), the CDR3 was missing, or the read contained stop codons, out-of-frame junctions, or ambiguous translated residues. A V3J clonotype was defined by an identical inferred V gene, J gene, and CDR3 amino acid sequence. To compute the percentage overlap between repertoires, the number of shared unique clonotypes was divided by the size of the smaller repertoire. RTK rarefaction, the Chao1 estimator, and Recon v2.1 estimates of unobserved clonotypes were used to assess repertoire richness. Generation probabilities were computed with OLGA for all TCRbeta clonotypes obtained by the gDNA method from a few donors. As stored in TCRdb, this immuneACCESS dataset retains in-frame rearrangements with V and J assigned. A fraction of the clones does not appear; measured against another copy, unresolved V genes explain less than half of the discrepancy, and the remainder lacks a known reason. V, J and clone size derive from that table, while D and trimming were established from the DNA sequence. This sample comprises about 800,000 clones, around 96% of them detected only once. Of the sample, around 0.25% is held by the ten largest clones.

In the germline V gene (reference sequence), CDR1 corresponds to PRHDT and CDR2 to FYEKMQ. From its cysteine to its phenylalanine, the CDR3 spans 14 amino acids. CDR3 DNA is the only sequence kept; it has 42 bases, read in frame from the first base. V loses 4 bases, J loses 8 bases, and the germline ends lie 15 bases apart. The research as a whole found: When a few donors were compared, the shared fraction of clonotypes was roughly 4.8% for naive CD4, 3.5% to 4% for naive CD8, roughly 2.5% for memory CD4, and roughly 0.4% for memory CD8. Rarefaction of sorted-subset datasets indicated incomplete sequencing despite the large sequencing depth. Compared with non-shared clonotypes, the clonotypes found in all four sorted-subset donors had higher generation probabilities. Only blood was sampled, and tissue TCR repertoires likely differ from those in blood. Larger estimated clonotype richness was generally found for naive subsets than for memory subsets. Because the study included a small number of donors, the genetic and exposure-history diversity represented was limited. Pairwise subsampling indicated that sequencing depth was expected to affect the degree of clonotype sharing among donors.

For the CD8 naive samples, CD45RO-negative cells were positively selected for CCR7, yielding a CD45RA+CCR7+ population from which TemRA cells were excluded. The donors were healthy, HIV-negative adults with no recently reported acute infections or vaccinations. All donors were Caucasian adults living in Nashville, Tennessee, USA. Blood was obtained by leukapheresis, after which PBMCs were separated by Ficoll-Histopaque density gradient centrifugation and cryopreserved in liquid nitrogen vapor phase. Purity and quantity of every magnetically sorted T cell population were checked by analytical flow cytometry. From each sorted fraction, genomic DNA was isolated and quantified by UV absorbance on a Nanodrop 2000c.

The sequence was obtained from a man aged 25 to 40 in good health. The sample consisted of naive CD8+ T cells sorted from blood. The cell subset or site label on this specimen signifies: CD45RA+CCR7+. Recombination linked TRBV13 to TRBJ2-1, with the identity of the D gene unclear. The nucleotide sequence reads as follows: TGTGCCAGCAGCTCCAACCCTACTGTGTATGAGCAGTTCTTC. The encoded protein is CASSSNPTVYEQFF.